This passage covers 7 T cell receptor beta chains from one sample sequenced in a study of T cell clonotyping in hematopoietic cell transplantation. Time point: recipient sample about 28 days before transplant, after cytoreduction. Assay used: immunoSEQ multiplex PCR; TCRdb lists only in-frame clones, some missing. The profile shows about 21,000 clones, roughly 90% of them singletons. The specimen was peripheral blood mononuclear cells, collected before stem cell transplant. These receptors were collected from a man between 18 and 35 years old with biphenotypic leukemia. Some clones in this sample may be carry-over from other donors' samples.

The chain employs TRBV7-8 and TRBJ1-5; TRBD1 matches 7 bases. V lost 3 bases and J lost 4; bases outside the gene matches: 6. The CDR3 loop spans 15 amino acids. Germline values: CDR1 SGHVS, CDR2 FQNEAQ. CDR3: CASSFRDSNNQPQHF. The CDR3 region has the DNA TGTGCCAGCAGCTTCAGGGACAGTAATAATCAGCCCCAGCATTTT.

The chain carries TRBV5-1 and TRBJ2-7, with a weak D call TRBD2 (6 bases). The CDR3 consists of 13 residues. The germline V and J ends were trimmed by 4 bases and 2 bases, with 10 bases remaining between them. Germline V gene lookup returns CDR1 SGHRS and CDR2 YFSETQ. The CDR3 is CASSQGLTYEQYF. The CDR3 DNA follows: TGCGCCAGCAGCCAGGGACTCACCTACGAGCAGTACTTC. Complete variable domain (other parts from reference TRBV5-1 and TRBJ2-7): KAGVTQTPRYLIKTRGQQVTLSCSPISGHRSVSWYQQTPGQGLQFLFEYFSETQRNKGNFPGRFSGRQFSNSRSEMNVSTLELGDSALYLCASSQGLTYEQYFGPGTRLTVT.

This clone occurred a few times. The V and J genes are TRBV5-6 and TRBJ2-5; 10 nucleotides align to TRBD2. Germline assignment: CDR1 SGHDT and CDR2 YYEEEE. J gave up 5 bases and V 2 bases, and 6 bases lay outside the gene matches. This CDR3 comprises 15 residues. The CDR3 spells CASSFLSGGFETQYF. CDR3 in DNA: TGTGCCAGCAGCTTTCTTAGCGGGGGGTTTGAGACCCAGTACTTC.

This chain links TRBV30 with TRBJ2-5, with D possibly being TRBD2 (6 bases). Trimming removed 0 bases from V and 1 base from J, with 9 bases in between. The germline V gene encodes CDR1 GTSNPN and CDR2 SVGIG (reference sequence). The CDR3 consists of 14 residues. CDR3 sequence (DNA): TGTGCCTGGAGTGTTGGGGACTTCCAAGAGACCCAGTACTTC. This sequence encodes CAWSVGDFQETQYF.

The table lists this clone with a few counts. V usage is TRBV6-4 and J usage is TRBJ1-2, with a weak D call TRBD1 (5 bases). The CDR3 consists of 13 residues. Deletions cut 5 bases from V and 8 bases from J, with 15 bases between. Germline V gene data show CDR1 as MRHNA and CDR2 as SNTAGT. This CDR3 is CASSPGGVRGYTF. Here the CDR3 DNA reads TGTGCCAGCAGTCCTGGGGGGGTGAGAGGCTACACCTTC.

This chain uses TRBV29-1 with TRBJ2-1; D remains unclear. This CDR3 spans 10 amino acids. V lost 6 bases and J 7 bases, leaving 7 bases between the germline ends. Germline V gives CDR1 SQVTM, CDR2 ANQGSEA. The CDR3 loop is CSVPLNEQFF. CDR3 bases: TGCAGCGTCCCCCTGAATGAGCAGTTCTTC.

The chain is built from TRBV19 and TRBJ1-5, with D hard to call. The CDR3 length is 11 residues. V was pared by 4 bases and J by 8 bases, with 6 bases between. CDR1 LNHDA and CDR2 SQIVND come from the germline V gene (reference sequence). Here the CDR3 reads CASSTGEPQHF. CDR3 sequence (DNA): TGTGCCAGTAGTACCGGGGAGCCCCAGCATTTT.